This TCR beta chain was sequenced in a study of blood T cell repertoires in COVID-19. Germline CDR1 reads KGHDR; CDR2 reads SFDVKD. There are 15 residues in the CDR3. The V gene lost 3 bases and the J gene lost 4 bases, with 11 bases spanning the gap. Data came from immunoSEQ multiplex PCR; TCRdb stores just in-frame clones and leaves some out. The sample shows roughly 300,000 clones, approximately 90% of them seen only once. The TCR was taken from a woman in her twenties or thirties with COVID-19, enrolled during active disease. This chain links TRBV24-1 with TRBJ1-4, with a tentative D call TRBD1 (6 bases). Sequences were obtained from peripheral blood. CDR3 sequence reads: CATSDGRQDNEKLFF. Here the CDR3 DNA reads TGTGCCACCAGTGATGGGCGACAGGATAATGAAAAACTGTTTTTT.